A single sample gave rise to the 22 T cell receptor beta chains below, sequenced in a study of tumor-infiltrating lymphocytes in primary liver carcinoma. Co-extraction of both nucleic acids (RNA and DNA) used about 17-33 mg of unsorted bulk tissue. Starting from 400 to 500 ng of total RNA, TCR beta cDNA was produced with a primer in the constant region. Three nested multiplex PCR rounds, a slightly modified ARM-PCR method, built the TCR beta libraries. The first two PCR rounds, roughly 11 cycles each, used TRBV1-TRBV30 forward primers and a C-beta reverse primer. TCRdb ran MiXCR on the multiplex PCR reads and lists one entry per CDR3 protein. The sample yields some 64,000 distinct CDR3 sequences, about 65% seen once. Input material: liver tumor tissue from sampling region 4. Subset reported: tumor region T4, right-lateral pole. The receptors were gathered from a man between 40 and 49 years old with primary liver carcinoma and hepatitis B virus infection.

Details on this clonotype: The junction and the germline gene differ at one end; a read error may be behind it. J is TRBJ1-1 and V is TRBV4-1; TRBD1 is a possible D gene (5 bases). The CDR3 runs 16 residues. Per germline, CDR1 MGHRA and CDR2 YSYEKL. The CDR3 nucleotides are TGCGCCAGCAGCCACGAGCGAGCAGGGATGAACACTGAAGCTTTCTTC. Translation: CASSHERAGMNTEAFF.

The chain links TRBV4-3 to TRBJ2-1, with a tentative D call TRBD2 (5 bases). The CDR3 consists of 17 residues. The V end was cut by 2 bases, the J end by 3 bases, with 17 bases between. The germline V gene has CDR1 LGHNA and CDR2 YSLEER. This CDR3 is CASSQSPSDRGYNEQFF. The CDR3, as DNA: TGCGCCAGCAGCCAAAGTCCCTCGGACCGGGGCTACAATGAGCAGTTCTTC.

As for this clonotype: One junction end disagrees with the germline gene, perhaps due to a read error. The genes are TRBV5-5 and TRBJ1-3, with D uncertain. The CDR3 totals 15 residues. The germline V gene has CDR1 SGHKS and CDR2 YYEKEE (reference sequence). The CDR3 reads CASSLGCLAGSTICF. The CDR3, as DNA: TGTGCCAGCAGCCTCGGATGCCTCGCTGGAAGCACCATATGTTTT. The variable domain in full, with the rest retrieved from reference TRBV5-5 and TRBJ1-3, is DAGVTQSPTHLIKTRGQQVTLRCSPISGHKSVSWYQQVLGQGPQFIFQYYEKEERGRGNFPDRFSARQFPNYSSELNVNALLLGDSALYLCASSLGCLAGSTICFGEGSWLTVV.

As regards this clonotype: A much larger clone is a single base away; this may be a read error. This chain joins TRBV12-3 or TRBV12-4 and TRBJ2-6; no reliable D call. The CDR3 has 14 residues. Between the trimmed V and J ends, which lost 2 bases and 6 bases, there was a span of 8 bases. CDR3: CASSLRHVANVLTF. Written as DNA, the CDR3 is TGTGCCAGCAGTTTAAGGCATGTGGCCAACGTCCTGACTTTC.

A word on this clonotype: At one of its ends the junction is not consistent with the germline gene, which may arise from a read error. The chain carries TRBV24-1 and TRBJ2-7; D is uncertain. The CDR3 is 13 residues long. Per the germline V gene, CDR1 is KGHDR and CDR2 is SFDVKD. The CDR3 nucleotides read TGTGCCATCAGCACCGGCAGCTCCTACGAGCAGCACTTC. Encoded protein: CAISTGSSYEQHF.

Concerning this clonotype: Germline is not matched at one junction end, which may reflect a read error. The chain has TRBV4-3 and TRBJ2-2, with 7 bases aligning to TRBD2. Germline CDR1 reads LGHNA; CDR2 reads YSLEER. The CDR3 consists of 16 residues. The CDR3 sequence is CASSQSPSGNTGELLF. The CDR3 DNA reads TGCGCCAGCAGCCAATCACCTAGCGGTAACACCGGGGAGTTGCTTTTT.

The chain couples TRBV6-2 or TRBV6-3 to TRBJ2-2; D is uncertain. CDR1 is MNHEY and CDR2 is SVGEGT in the germline V gene. The V and J ends lost 4 bases and 0 bases respectively, with 9 bases between them. This CDR3 spans 15 amino acids. The CDR3: CASSWAASNTGELFF. DNA for the CDR3: TGTGCCAGCAGTTGGGCAGCCTCGAACACCGGGGAGCTGTTTTTT.

Turning to this clonotype: At one end the junction does not follow the germline gene, possibly because of a read error. The J gene is TRBJ1-2, the V gene TRBV4-1; tentatively, D is TRBD1 (6 bases). This CDR3 contains 14 residues. Germline CDR1 is MGHRA and CDR2 is YSYEKL. The CDR3 region is CASGQYRDSNGYAF. The CDR3 region has the DNA TGCGCCAGCGGCCAATACAGGGACTCCAATGGCTACGCCTTC.

This rearrangement joins TRBV29-1 to TRBJ1-1, with a weak D call TRBD1 (6 bases). V lost 7 bases and J lost 4, with 16 bases in between. Looked up from germline, CDR1 is SQVTM and CDR2 is ANQGSEA. CDR3 size: 13 residues. This CDR3 is CSAGTSGVTEAFF. CDR3 nucleotides: TGCAGCGCTGGGACAAGCGGCGTCACTGAAGCTTTCTTT. Filled out from reference TRBV29-1 and TRBJ1-1, the complete variable domain reads SAVISQKPSRDICQRGTSLTIQCQVDSQVTMMFWYRQQPGQSLTLIATANQGSEATYESGFVIDKFPISRPNLTFSTLTVSNMSPEDSSIYLCSAGTSGVTEAFFGQGTRLTVV.

This chain links TRBV4-3 with TRBJ2-3; D is ambiguous. Trimming shortened V by 0 bases and J by 6 bases, and 7 bases separated the two germline ends. The CDR3 extends over 13 amino acids. From germline, CDR1 is LGHNA and CDR2 YSLEER. The CDR3 reads CASSQDARDTQYF. DNA for the CDR3: TGCGCCAGCAGCCAAGACGCTAGGGATACGCAGTATTTT.

Remarks on this clonotype: A read error may produce the germline difference seen at one junction end. The gene calls are TRBV28 and TRBJ1-1, with D possibly matching TRBD1 (6 bases). The germline gives CDR1 MDHEN, CDR2 SYDVKM. The CDR3 extends over 13 amino acids. DNA of the CDR3: TGTGTCAGCAGGGGACATGGGAACACTGAAGCTTTCTTT. Translating gives CVSRGHGNTEAFF.

Remarks on this clonotype: Compared with germline, one end of the junction differs, possibly owing to a read error. The chain employs TRBV14 and TRBJ1-3; a weak D match, TRBD1 (5 bases). CDR1 is SGHDN and CDR2 is FVKESK in the germline V gene. CDR3 size: 15 residues. The CDR3 spells CASSDRGSSGNTIYF. In DNA form, the CDR3 reads TGCGCCAGCAGCGACCGGGGGAGCTCTGGAAACACCATATATTTT.

The chain is built from TRBV6-6 and TRBJ2-1, with D possibly matching TRBD2 (6 bases). Germline lookup yields CDR1 MNHNY and CDR2 SVGAGI (reference sequence). The CDR3 contains 15 residues. Trimming took 0 bases from V and 8 from J, leaving 14 bases between them. Written as DNA, the CDR3 is TGTGCCAGCAGTTACTCTGAAGAGACGGGAGATGAGCAGTTCTTC. Translated, it gives CASSYSEETGDEQFF.

About this clonotype: With a much larger clone just one base away, this may be a read error. The genes are TRBV28 and TRBJ1-5, with D hard to call. The CDR3 is 17 residues long. The germline V gene has CDR1 MDHEN and CDR2 SYDVKM. The CDR3 region has the DNA TGTGCCAGCAGTTTATACCCTACAGTAACCAGTATACAGCCCCGGCATTTT. Translation gives CASSLYPTVTSIQPRHF.

V usage is TRBV6-1 and J usage is TRBJ1-2, with D possibly TRBD1 on 5 matching bases. The CDR3 covers 14 residues. Germline loops: CDR1 MNHNS, CDR2 SASEGT. Trimming shortened V by 4 bases and J by 14 bases, and 23 bases separated the two germline ends. CDR3 nucleotides: TGTGCCAGCAGTGGATCGGGGCAGGGAGGCCGCGAGACCTTC. Encoded protein: CASSGSGQGGRETF.

This clonotype was seen a handful of times. This rearrangement joins TRBV6-2 or TRBV6-3 to TRBJ2-1; 14 bases map to TRBD2. The germline V gene has CDR1 MNHEY and CDR2 SVGEGT. V shed 11 bases, J shed 4 bases, and the junction held 10 bases outside the gene matches. The CDR3 is made up of 16 amino acids. CDR3 in amino acids: CACVSGLAGVYNEQFF. The CDR3 DNA follows: TGTGCCTGCGTTTCGGGACTAGCGGGGGTTTACAATGAGCAGTTCTTC.

This clonotype was picked up many times. As DNA, the CDR3 is TGTGCCAGCAGCGCCGGACAGGGGGAACTCTACGAGCAGTACTTC. Translation: CASSAGQGELYEQYF. V is TRBV5-6 and J is TRBJ2-7; 10 nucleotides agree with TRBD1. The V segment lost 4 bases and the J segment 3 bases; nucleotides outside the gene matches: 7. Germline CDR1 SGHDT, CDR2 YYEEEE. The CDR3 has 15 residues. Together with reference TRBV5-6 and TRBJ2-7, the CDR3 gives the full variable domain: DAGVTQSPTHLIKTRGQQVTLRCSPKSGHDTVSWYQQALGQGPQFIFQYYEEEERQRGNFPDRFSGHQFPNYSSELNVNALLLGDSALYLCASSAGQGELYEQYFGPGTRLTVT.

In regard to this clonotype: Sequence at one end of the junction differs from germline and may be a read error. The chain couples TRBV12-3 or TRBV12-4 to TRBJ2-7; D may be TRBD2 (6 bases). There are 11 residues in the CDR3. The CDR3 region is CAGTSSYEHYF. DNA of the CDR3: TGTGCCGGCACTAGCTCCTACGAGCACTACTTC.

Comments on this clonotype: Since a much larger clone is just one base distant, this may be a read error. This is likely a read error, given that the CDR3 carries no conserved phenylalanine or tryptophan at its end. CDR3 nucleotides: TGCGCCAGCAGTTTCCTAAAGGACTATGGCTACACCTTA. This encodes CASSFLKDYGYTL. The V and J genes are TRBV10-2 and TRBJ1-2; D unclear. V dropped 5 bases and J dropped 3 bases, with 10 bases sitting between them. The length of the CDR3 is 13 residues. Germline CDR1 and CDR2: WSHSY and SAAADI.

The chain employs TRBV5-1 and TRBJ2-3, with no clear D. V lost 1 base and J 2 bases, leaving 8 bases between the germline ends. This CDR3 region has 14 residues. Germline CDR1 SGHRS, CDR2 YFSETQ. CDR3 nucleotides: TGCGCCAGCAGCTTGAGGGTGTACACAGATACGCAGTATTTT. Protein sequence: CASSLRVYTDTQYF.

A word on this clonotype: An end of the junction differs from the germline gene, which may be a read error. The gene calls are TRBV19 and TRBJ2-7; a weak D match, TRBD1 (6 bases). The CDR3 extends over 14 amino acids. From germline, CDR1 is LNHDA and CDR2 SQIVND (reference sequence). CDR3 sequence (DNA): TGTTCCAGTAGTCGGGACACCAACTCCTACGAGCAGTACTTC. Translating gives CSSSRDTNSYEQYF.

This clonotype came up once. The junction departs from germline at one end; a sequencing error may be responsible. The V and J genes are TRBV4-2 and TRBJ2-7, with a weak D call TRBD2 (6 bases). Per germline, CDR1 LGHNA and CDR2 YNFKEQ. This CDR3 has 16 amino acids. The chain's CDR3 is CASSQDSEGIPYEQYF. The CDR3, as DNA: TGTGCAAGCAGCCAAGATTCGGAGGGTATTCCCTACGAGCAGTACTTC.